One TCR beta chain is described in this entry. The target antigen is unknown. One entry per CDR3 protein, called by TCRdb with MiXCR from the reads. The data contain 80,000 or so distinct CDR3 sequences, more than 20% of them seen just once; the ten biggest clones take up approximately 48%. This sample is drawn from a study of T cell repertoires in cytomegalovirus infection. Whole-study context: CMV epitopes in the study were HLA-C-restricted (recently identified) and HLA-B-restricted (well studied). Both CMV infection and a matching HLA type were indicated by public TCR beta signatures. Study results and limitations: Cumulative public TCR beta family frequency identified CMV carriers with the relevant HLA. It was HLA-C-restricted CMV-specific TCR beta clonotypes that dominated the response ex vivo.

The germline V and J ends were trimmed by 7 bases and 6 bases, with 6 bases remaining between them. This CDR3 has 10 amino acids. Per germline, CDR1 SQVTM and CDR2 ANQGSEA. Here the sequenced sample was CD8+ T cells from cultured PBMCs, taken from culture after CMV antigen stimulation. This clonotype originated in a human donor in good health (CMV status not recorded). Some clones in this sample may be carry-over from other donors' samples. The chain is built from TRBV29-1 and TRBJ2-2; D call uncertain. CDR3 protein: CSAGAGELFF. CDR3 DNA sequence: TGCAGCGCCGGTGCCGGGGAGCTGTTTTTT.